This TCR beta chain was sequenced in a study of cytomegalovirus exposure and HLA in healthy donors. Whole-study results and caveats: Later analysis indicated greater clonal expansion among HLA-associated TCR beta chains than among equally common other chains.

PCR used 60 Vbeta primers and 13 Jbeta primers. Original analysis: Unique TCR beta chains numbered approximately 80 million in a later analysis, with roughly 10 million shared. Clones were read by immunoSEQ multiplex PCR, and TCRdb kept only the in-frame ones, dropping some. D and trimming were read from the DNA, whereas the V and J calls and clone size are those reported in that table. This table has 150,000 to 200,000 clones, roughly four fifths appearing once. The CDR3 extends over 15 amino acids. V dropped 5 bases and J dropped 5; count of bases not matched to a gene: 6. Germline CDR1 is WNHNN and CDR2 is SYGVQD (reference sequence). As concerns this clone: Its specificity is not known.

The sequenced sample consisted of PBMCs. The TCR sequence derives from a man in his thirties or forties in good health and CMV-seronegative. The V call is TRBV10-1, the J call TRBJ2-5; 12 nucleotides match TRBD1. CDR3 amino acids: CASSRGTGGMETQYF. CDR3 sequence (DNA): TGCGCCAGCAGTAGAGGGACAGGGGGCATGGAGACCCAGTACTTC.